This T cell receptor beta chain was captured in a study of T cell responses to AZD1222 COVID-19 vaccine. Overall study results and limits: Of the AZD1222 recipients, only 5 to 7 were seropositive at baseline. White British donors predominated, females outnumbered males, and clonal diversity was possibly underestimated.

Germline V gene data show CDR1 as MDHEN and CDR2 as SYDVKM. V was clipped by 6 bases and J by 6 bases, with 11 bases between them. The CDR3 is 12 amino acids. On this clone itself: The antigen is not known.

The data were produced by immunoSEQ multiplex PCR, yet TCRdb's version contains in-frame clones alone and is incomplete. The table shows about 150,000 clones, with about 92% occurring only once. The material was peripheral blood, obtained 28 days after the second AZD1222 dose. This TCR came from an adult who received the AZD1222 COVID-19 vaccine. V is TRBV28 and J is TRBJ1-1; no firm D call. The CDR3 DNA is TGTGCCAGCAGCTCACCCAGTGCTGAAGCTTTCTTT. Its protein product is CASSSPSAEAFF.